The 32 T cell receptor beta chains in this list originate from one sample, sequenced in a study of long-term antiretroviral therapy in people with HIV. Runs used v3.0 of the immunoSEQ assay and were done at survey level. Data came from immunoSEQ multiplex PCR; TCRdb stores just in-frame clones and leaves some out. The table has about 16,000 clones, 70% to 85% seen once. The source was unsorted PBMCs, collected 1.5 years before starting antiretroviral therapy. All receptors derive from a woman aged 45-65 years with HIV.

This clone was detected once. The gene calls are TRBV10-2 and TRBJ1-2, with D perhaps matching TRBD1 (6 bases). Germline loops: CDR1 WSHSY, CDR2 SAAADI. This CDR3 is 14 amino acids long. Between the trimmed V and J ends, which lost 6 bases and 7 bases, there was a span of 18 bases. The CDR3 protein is CASRLGTTPGGYTF. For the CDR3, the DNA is TGCGCCAGCAGATTAGGGACAACACCGGGTGGCTACACCTTC.

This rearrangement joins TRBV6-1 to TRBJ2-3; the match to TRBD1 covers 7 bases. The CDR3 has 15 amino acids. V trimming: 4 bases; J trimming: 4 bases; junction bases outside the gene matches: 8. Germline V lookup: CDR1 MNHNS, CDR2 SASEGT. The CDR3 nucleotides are TGTGCCAGCAGTGTTAGGGACAGTAACGCAGATACGCAGTATTTT. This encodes CASSVRDSNADTQYF.

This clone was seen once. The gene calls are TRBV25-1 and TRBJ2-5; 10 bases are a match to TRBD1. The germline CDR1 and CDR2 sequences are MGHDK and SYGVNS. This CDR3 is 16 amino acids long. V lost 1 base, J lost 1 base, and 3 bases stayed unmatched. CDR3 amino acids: CASSELTGGRQETQYF. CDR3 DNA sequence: TGTGCCAGCAGTGAATTGACAGGGGGCCGCCAAGAGACCCAGTACTTC.

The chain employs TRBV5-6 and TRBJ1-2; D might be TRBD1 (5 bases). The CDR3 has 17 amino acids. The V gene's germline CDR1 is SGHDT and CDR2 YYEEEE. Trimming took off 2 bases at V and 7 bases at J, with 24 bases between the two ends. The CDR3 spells CASSLTWTTVDPRGYTF. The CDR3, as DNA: TGTGCCAGCAGCTTAACGTGGACAACTGTCGACCCACGTGGCTACACCTTC.

The CDR3 DNA sequence: TGTGCCAGCAGGGCAGTTTGGGACATCTATGGCTACACCTTC. This translates into CASRAVWDIYGYTF. The genes are TRBV6-5 and TRBJ1-2; a possible D gene is TRBD1 (6 bases). Per the germline V gene, CDR1 is MNHEY and CDR2 is SVGAGI. Trimming cost V 6 bases and J 4 bases, with 15 bases left between them. CDR3 size: 14 residues.

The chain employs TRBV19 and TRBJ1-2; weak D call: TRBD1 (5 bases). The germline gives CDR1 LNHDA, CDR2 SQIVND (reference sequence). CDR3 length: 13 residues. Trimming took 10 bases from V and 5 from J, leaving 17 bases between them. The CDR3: CATGRGGLYGYTF. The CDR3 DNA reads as TGTGCCACCGGGAGGGGAGGGCTATATGGCTACACCTTC.

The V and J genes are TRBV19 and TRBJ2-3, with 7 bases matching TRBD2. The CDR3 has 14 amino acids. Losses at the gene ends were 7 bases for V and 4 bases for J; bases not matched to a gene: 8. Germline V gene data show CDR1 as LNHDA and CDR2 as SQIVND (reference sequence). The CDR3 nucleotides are TGTGCCAGTACCGGGGGGTCCGCGGCAGATACGCAGTATTTT. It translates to CASTGGSAADTQYF. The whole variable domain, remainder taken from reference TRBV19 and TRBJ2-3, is DGGITQSPKYLFRKEGQNVTLSCEQNLNHDAMYWYRQDPGQGLRLIYYSQIVNDFQKGDIAEGYSVSREKKESFPLTVTSAQKNPTAFYLCASTGGSAADTQYFGPGTRLTVL.

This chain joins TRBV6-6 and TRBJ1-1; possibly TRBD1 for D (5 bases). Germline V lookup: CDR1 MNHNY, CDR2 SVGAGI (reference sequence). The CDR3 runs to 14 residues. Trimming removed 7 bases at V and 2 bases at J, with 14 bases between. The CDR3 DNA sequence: TGTGCCAGCACCCTACGGGGACCTAACACTGAAGCTTTCTTT. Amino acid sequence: CASTLRGPNTEAFF.

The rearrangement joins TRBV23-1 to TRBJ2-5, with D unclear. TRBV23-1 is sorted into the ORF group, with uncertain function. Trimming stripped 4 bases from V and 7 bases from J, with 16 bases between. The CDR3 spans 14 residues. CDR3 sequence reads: CASSRGRQVGTQYF. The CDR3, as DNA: TGCGCCAGCAGTCGCGGTAGACAAGTCGGGACCCAGTACTTC.

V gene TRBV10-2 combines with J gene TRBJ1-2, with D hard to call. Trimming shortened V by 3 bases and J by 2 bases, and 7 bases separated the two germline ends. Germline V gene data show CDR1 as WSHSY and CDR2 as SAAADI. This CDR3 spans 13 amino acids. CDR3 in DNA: TGCGCCAGCAGTGATACAAAAAACTATGGCTACACCTTC. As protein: CASSDTKNYGYTF.

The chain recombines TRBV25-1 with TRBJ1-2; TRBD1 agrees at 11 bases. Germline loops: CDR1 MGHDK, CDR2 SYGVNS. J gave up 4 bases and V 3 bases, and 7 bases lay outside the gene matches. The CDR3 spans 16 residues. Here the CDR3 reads CASSDPGQGVFYGYTF. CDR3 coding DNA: TGTGCCAGCAGTGACCCGGGACAGGGGGTTTTCTATGGCTACACCTTC.

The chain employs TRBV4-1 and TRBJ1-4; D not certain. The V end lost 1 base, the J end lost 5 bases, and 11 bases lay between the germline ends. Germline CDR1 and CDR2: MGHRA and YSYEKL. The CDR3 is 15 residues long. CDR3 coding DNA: TGCGCCAGCAGCCAAGCGTCGAGGTCCAATGAAAAACTGTTTTTT. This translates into CASSQASRSNEKLFF.

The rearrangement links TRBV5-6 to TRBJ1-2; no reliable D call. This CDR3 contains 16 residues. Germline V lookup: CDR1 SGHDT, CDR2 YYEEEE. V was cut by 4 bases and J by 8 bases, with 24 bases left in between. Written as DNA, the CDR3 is TGTGCCAGCAGCCCGTACGCGTCCTTGAGAGCAGGAGGCTACACCTTC. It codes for CASSPYASLRAGGYTF.

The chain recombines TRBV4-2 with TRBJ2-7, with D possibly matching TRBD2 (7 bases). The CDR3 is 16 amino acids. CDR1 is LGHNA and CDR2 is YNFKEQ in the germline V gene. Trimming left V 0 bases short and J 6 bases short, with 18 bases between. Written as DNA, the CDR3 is TGTGCCAGCAGCCAAGAACGGGGGGCCTCTGGGGCCGAGCAGTACTTC. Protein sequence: CASSQERGASGAEQYF.

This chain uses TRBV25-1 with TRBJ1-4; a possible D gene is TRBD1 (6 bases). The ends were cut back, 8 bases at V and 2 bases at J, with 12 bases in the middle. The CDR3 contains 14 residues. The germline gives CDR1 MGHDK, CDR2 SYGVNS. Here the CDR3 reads CASRKGVTNEKLFF. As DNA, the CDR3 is TGTGCCAGCCGTAAGGGGGTCACTAATGAAAAACTGTTTTTT.

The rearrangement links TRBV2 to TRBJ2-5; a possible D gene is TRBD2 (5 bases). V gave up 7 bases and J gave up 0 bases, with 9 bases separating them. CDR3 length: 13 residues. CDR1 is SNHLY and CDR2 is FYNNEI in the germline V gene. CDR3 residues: CASNPGYQETQYF. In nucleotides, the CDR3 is TGTGCCAGCAATCCGGGGTACCAAGAGACCCAGTACTTC.

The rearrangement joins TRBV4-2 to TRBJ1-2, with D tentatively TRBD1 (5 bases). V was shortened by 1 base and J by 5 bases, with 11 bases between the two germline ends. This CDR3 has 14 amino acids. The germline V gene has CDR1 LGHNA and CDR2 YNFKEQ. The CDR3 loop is CASSQGGAVYGYTF. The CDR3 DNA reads TGTGCCAGCAGCCAAGGGGGCGCGGTATATGGCTACACCTTC.

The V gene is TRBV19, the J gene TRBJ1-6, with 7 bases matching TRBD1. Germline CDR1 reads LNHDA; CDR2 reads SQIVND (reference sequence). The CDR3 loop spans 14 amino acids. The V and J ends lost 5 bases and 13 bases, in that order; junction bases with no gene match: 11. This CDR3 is CASSSDPQGGPLHF. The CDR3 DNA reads TGTGCCAGTAGTTCGGATCCGCAGGGGGGTCCCCTCCACTTT.

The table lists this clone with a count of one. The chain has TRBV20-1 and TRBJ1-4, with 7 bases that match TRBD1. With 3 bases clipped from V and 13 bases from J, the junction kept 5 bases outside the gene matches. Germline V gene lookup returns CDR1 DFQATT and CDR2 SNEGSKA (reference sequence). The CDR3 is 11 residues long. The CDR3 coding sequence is TGCAGTGCTAGTCTCAGGGGGGGACTGTTTTTT. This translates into CSASLRGGLFF.

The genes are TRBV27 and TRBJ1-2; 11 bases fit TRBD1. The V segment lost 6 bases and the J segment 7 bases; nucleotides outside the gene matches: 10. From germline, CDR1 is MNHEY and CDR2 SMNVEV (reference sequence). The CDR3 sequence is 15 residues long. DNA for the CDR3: TGTGCCAGCAGGTCGGGACAGGGGGGAGATGTTGGCTACACCTTC. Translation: CASRSGQGGDVGYTF.

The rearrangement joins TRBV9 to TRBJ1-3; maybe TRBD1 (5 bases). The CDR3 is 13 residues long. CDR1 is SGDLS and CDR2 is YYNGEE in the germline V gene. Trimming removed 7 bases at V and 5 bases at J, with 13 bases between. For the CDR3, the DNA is TGTGCCAGCGGGGACTGGGGACGAAACACCATATATTTT. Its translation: CASGDWGRNTIYF.

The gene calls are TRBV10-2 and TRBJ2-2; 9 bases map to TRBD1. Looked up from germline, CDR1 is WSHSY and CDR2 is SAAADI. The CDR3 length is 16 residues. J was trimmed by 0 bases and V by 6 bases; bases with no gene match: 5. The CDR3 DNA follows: TGCGCCAGCAGATCGGGACAGGGACCGAACACCGGGGAGCTGTTTTTT. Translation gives CASRSGQGPNTGELFF.

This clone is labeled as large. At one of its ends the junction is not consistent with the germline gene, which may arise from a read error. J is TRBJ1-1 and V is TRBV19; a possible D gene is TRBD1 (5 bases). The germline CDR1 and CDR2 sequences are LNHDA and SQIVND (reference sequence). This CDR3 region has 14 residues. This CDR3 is CASSLDSANTEAFF. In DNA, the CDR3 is TGTGCCAGTAGTCTAGACAGCGCTAACACTGAAGCTTTCTTT.

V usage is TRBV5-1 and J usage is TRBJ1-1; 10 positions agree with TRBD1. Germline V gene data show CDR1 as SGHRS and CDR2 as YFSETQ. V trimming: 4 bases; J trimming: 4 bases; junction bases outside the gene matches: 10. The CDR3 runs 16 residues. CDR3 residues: CASSQSGTGVSTEAFF. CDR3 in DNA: TGCGCCAGCAGCCAATCCGGGACAGGGGTAAGCACTGAAGCTTTCTTT.

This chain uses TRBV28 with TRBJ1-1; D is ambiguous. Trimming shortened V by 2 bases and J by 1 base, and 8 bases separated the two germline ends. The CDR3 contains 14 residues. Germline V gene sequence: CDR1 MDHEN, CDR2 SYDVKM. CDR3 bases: TGTGCCAGCAGTTTAAGACACTGGAACACTGAAGCTTTCTTT. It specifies CASSLRHWNTEAFF.

The DNA of the CDR3 is TGTGCCAGCAGCTTAGGACAGGGGAGGTCAGATACGCAGTATTTT. Translated, it gives CASSLGQGRSDTQYF. The chain has TRBV7-2 and TRBJ2-3, with 8 positions matching TRBD1. The CDR3 spans 15 residues. The ends lost 1 base at V and 4 bases at J; junction bases unmatched: 4. CDR1 SGHTA and CDR2 FQGNSA come from the germline V gene.

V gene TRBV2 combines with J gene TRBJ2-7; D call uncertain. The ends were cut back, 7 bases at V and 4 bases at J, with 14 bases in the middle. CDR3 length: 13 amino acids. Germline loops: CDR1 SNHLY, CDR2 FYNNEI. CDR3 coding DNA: TGTGCCAGCATTCCGGTCGGACCTTACGAGCAGTACGTC. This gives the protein CASIPVGPYEQYV.

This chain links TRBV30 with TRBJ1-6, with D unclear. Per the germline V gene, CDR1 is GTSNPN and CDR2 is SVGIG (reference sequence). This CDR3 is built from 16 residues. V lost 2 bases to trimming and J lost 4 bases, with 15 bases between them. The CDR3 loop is CAWSHGLNYYNSPLHF. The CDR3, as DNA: TGTGCCTGGAGTCACGGATTGAACTATTATAATTCACCCCTCCACTTT.

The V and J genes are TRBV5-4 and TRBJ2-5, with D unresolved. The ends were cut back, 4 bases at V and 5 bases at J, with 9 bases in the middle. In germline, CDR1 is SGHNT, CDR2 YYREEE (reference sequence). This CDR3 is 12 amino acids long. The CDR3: CASSPSGETQYF. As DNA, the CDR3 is TGTGCCAGCAGCCCCTCCGGGGAGACCCAGTACTTC. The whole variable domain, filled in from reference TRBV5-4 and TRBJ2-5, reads ETGVTQSPTHLIKTRGQQVTLRCSSQSGHNTVSWYQQALGQGPQFIFQYYREEENGRGNFPPRFSGLQFPNYSSELNVNALELDDSALYLCASSPSGETQYFGPGTRLLVL.

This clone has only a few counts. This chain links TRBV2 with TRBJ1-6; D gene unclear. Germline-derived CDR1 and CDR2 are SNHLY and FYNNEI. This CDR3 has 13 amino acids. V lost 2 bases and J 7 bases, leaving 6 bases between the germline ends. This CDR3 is CASSETFNSPLHF. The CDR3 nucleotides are TGTGCCAGCAGTGAAACTTTCAATTCACCCCTCCACTTT.

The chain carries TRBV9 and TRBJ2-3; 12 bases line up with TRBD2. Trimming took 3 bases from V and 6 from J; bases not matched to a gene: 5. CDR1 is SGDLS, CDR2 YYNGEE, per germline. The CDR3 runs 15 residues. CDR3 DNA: TGTGCCAGCAGCGCCCTAGCGGGGGGGTTGGATACGCAGTATTTT. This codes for CASSALAGGLDTQYF. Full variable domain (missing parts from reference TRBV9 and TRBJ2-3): DSGVTQTPKHLITATGQRVTLRCSPRSGDLSVYWYQQSLDQGLQFLIQYYNGEERAKGNILERFSAQQFPDLHSELNLSSLELGDSALYFCASSALAGGLDTQYFGPGTRLTVL.

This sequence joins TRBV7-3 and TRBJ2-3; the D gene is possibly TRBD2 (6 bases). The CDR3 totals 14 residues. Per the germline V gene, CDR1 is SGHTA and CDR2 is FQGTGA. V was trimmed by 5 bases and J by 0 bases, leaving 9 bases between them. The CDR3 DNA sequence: TGTGCCAGCAGCCCTCTAGCGAGCACAGATACGCAGTATTTT. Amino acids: CASSPLASTDTQYF.